The entry below describes one T cell receptor (beta chain). This entry is derived from a study of blood T cell repertoires in COVID-19. In the study overall: Spain, Italy and the United States supplied samples that represented acute and convalescent COVID-19.

Repertoires were generated with immunoSEQ multiplex PCR, while TCRdb's copy carries only in-frame clones and drops some. This table has about 200,000 clones, roughly 80% appearing once. CDR1 LGHDT and CDR2 YNNKEL come from the germline V gene (reference sequence). V lost 3 bases to trimming and J lost 4 bases, with 15 bases between them. This CDR3 is 15 amino acids long. The receptor was isolated from an elderly woman with acute or convalescent COVID-19. V gene TRBV3-1 (or the pseudogene TRBV3-2) combines with J gene TRBJ1-1; the D gene is possibly TRBD1 (5 bases). The sequenced material came from peripheral blood. The CDR3 protein is CASSQAPGAVTEAFF. CDR3 DNA sequence: TGTGCCAGCAGCCAGGCTCCTGGGGCCGTCACTGAAGCTTTCTTT.